Listed below are T cell receptor beta chains from one sample, sequenced in a study of PD-1 blockade in classical Hodgkin lymphoma. Libraries were prepared by immunoSEQ multiplex PCR; TCRdb keeps only in-frame clonotypes and omits some of them. This sample carries about 36,000 clones, about 70% of them seen once, and the ten largest clones take about 14%. The source material was peripheral blood mononuclear cells (PBMCs), sampled before the second cycle of nivolumab. All receptors derive from a human donor with classical Hodgkin lymphoma. CDR3s include the opening cysteine and the closing phenylalanine or tryptophan. A D gene is named only where the DNA matches it firmly. Size is stated for part of the rows, as once, few or many counts, or as a class when the clone is expanded.

abundance: few; v_gene: TRBV21-1; j_gene: TRBJ2-7; len: 16; d_gene: .; CDR3nt: TGTGCCAGCAGCAAAAGGGCCGGAACAGGGTGTTTCGAGCAGTACTTC; CDR3aa: CASSKRAGTGCFEQYF
abundance: .; v_gene: TRBV9; j_gene: TRBJ2-2; len: 15; d_gene: .; CDR3nt: TGTGCCAGCAGCCCACGGACCACGAACACCGGGGAGCTGTTTTTT; CDR3aa: CASSPRTTNTGELFF
abundance: medium-sized; v_gene: TRBV7-3; j_gene: TRBJ2-2; len: 16; d_gene: TRBD1; CDR3nt: TGTGCCAGCAGCTTAACGAGGGACAGAAGAACCGGGGAGCTGTTTTTT; CDR3aa: CASSLTRDRRTGELFF
abundance: .; v_gene: TRBV6-6; j_gene: TRBJ1-2; len: 13; d_gene: TRBD1; CDR3nt: TGTGCCAGCAGCCGACAGGGCCTATACGGCTACACCTTC; CDR3aa: CASSRQGLYGYTF
abundance: .; v_gene: TRBV10-3; j_gene: TRBJ1-1; len: 16; d_gene: TRBD1; CDR3nt: TGTGCCACCTTAAAGGGGACAGGGGCCGCGGGCACTGAAGCTTTCTTT; CDR3aa: CATLKGTGAAGTEAFF
abundance: .; v_gene: TRBV6-1; j_gene: TRBJ2-7; len: 15; d_gene: TRBD1; CDR3nt: TGTGCCAGCAGTGTCTCGGGACAGGGCTTGTACGAGCAGTACTTC; CDR3aa: CASSVSGQGLYEQYF
abundance: .; v_gene: TRBV30; j_gene: TRBJ2-7; len: 15; d_gene: TRBD1; CDR3nt: TGTGCCTGGAGGAACCCGGGACAGGGACTAAACGAGCAGTACTTC; CDR3aa: CAWRNPGQGLNEQYF
abundance: .; v_gene: TRBV28; j_gene: TRBJ1-2; len: 13; d_gene: .; CDR3nt: TGTGCCAGCACCCTCCTAGGGGGGAGGGGCTACACCTTC; CDR3aa: CASTLLGGRGYTF
abundance: once; v_gene: TRBV19; j_gene: TRBJ2-7; len: 14; d_gene: TRBD1; CDR3nt: TGTGCCAGTAGTGACAGGGGGGGCTTTCACGAGCAGTACTTC; CDR3aa: CASSDRGGFHEQYF
abundance: few; v_gene: TRBV18; j_gene: TRBJ2-5; len: 12; d_gene: .; CDR3nt: TGTGCCAGCTCACCAGCTGGGGAGACCCAGTACTTC; CDR3aa: CASSPAGETQYF
abundance: .; v_gene: TRBV1; j_gene: TRBJ1-5; len: 16; d_gene: .; CDR3nt: TGCACCAGCAGCCCTCCCGGACAGGCTATTTATCAGCCCCAGCATTTT; CDR3aa: CTSSPPGQAIYQPQHF
abundance: few; v_gene: TRBV6-6; j_gene: TRBJ1-2; len: 16; d_gene: .; CDR3nt: TGTGCCAGCAGTTACGAGCCCGAAAGGGCAGTCTATGGCTACACCTTC; CDR3aa: CASSYEPERAVYGYTF
abundance: .; v_gene: TRBV27; j_gene: TRBJ2-7; len: 16; d_gene: .; CDR3nt: TGTGCCAGCAGTTTAGTGTGGTCGAAGTTCTCCTACGAGCAGTACTTC; CDR3aa: CASSLVWSKFSYEQYF
abundance: .; v_gene: TRBV18; j_gene: TRBJ1-5; len: 16; d_gene: TRBD1; CDR3nt: TGTGCCAGCTCACCGGGACAGATCTATAGCAATCAGCCCCAGCATTTT; CDR3aa: CASSPGQIYSNQPQHF
abundance: .; v_gene: TRBV5-6; j_gene: TRBJ2-3; len: 14; d_gene: TRBD1; CDR3nt: TGTGCCAGCAGCTTCCAACAGGGGATAGATACGCAGTATTTT; CDR3aa: CASSFQQGIDTQYF
abundance: .; v_gene: TRBV2; j_gene: TRBJ2-2; len: 14; d_gene: .; CDR3nt: TGTGCCAGCAGTTCGCAGGGTGTATCCGGGGAGCTGTTTTTT; CDR3aa: CASSSQGVSGELFF
abundance: once; v_gene: TRBV21-1; j_gene: TRBJ2-7; len: 15; d_gene: .; CDR3nt: TGTGCCAGCAGCAAAGCTGAGGAAGGCTCCTACGAGCAGTACTTC; CDR3aa: CASSKAEEGSYEQYF
abundance: .; v_gene: TRBV30; j_gene: TRBJ1-2; len: 12; d_gene: .; CDR3nt: TGTGCCTGGGAACTAGGGAACTATGGCTACACCTTC; CDR3aa: CAWELGNYGYTF
abundance: .; v_gene: TRBV30; j_gene: TRBJ1-3; len: 16; d_gene: TRBD1; CDR3nt: TGTGCCAGCGACCGTGGGACAGGCTTCTCTGGAAACACCATATATTTT; CDR3aa: CASDRGTGFSGNTIYF
abundance: .; v_gene: TRBV5-5; j_gene: TRBJ2-1; len: 17; d_gene: TRBD2; CDR3nt: TGTGCCAGCAGCCCGGGACTAGCGGGGAGCTCCTACAATGAGCAGTTCTTC; CDR3aa: CASSPGLAGSSYNEQFF
abundance: few; v_gene: TRBV25-1; j_gene: TRBJ2-1; len: 13; d_gene: TRBD1; CDR3nt: TGTGCCAGCACCCGACAGGGTTTAGGTGAGCAGTTCTTC; CDR3aa: CASTRQGLGEQFF
abundance: .; v_gene: TRBV7-8; j_gene: TRBJ1-1; len: 16; d_gene: .; CDR3nt: TGTGCCAGCAGCCCTAACCTGTGGCCCTTGAACACTGAAGCTTTCTTT; CDR3aa: CASSPNLWPLNTEAFF
abundance: once; v_gene: TRBV6-6; j_gene: TRBJ2-7; len: 14; d_gene: .; CDR3nt: TGTGCCAGCAGTCCAGGGGCCCACTCCTACGAGCAGTACTTC; CDR3aa: CASSPGAHSYEQYF
abundance: .; v_gene: TRBV7-3; j_gene: TRBJ2-3; len: 14; d_gene: .; CDR3nt: TGTGCCAGCAGCTTGGGCACTAGCACAGATACGCAGTATTTT; CDR3aa: CASSLGTSTDTQYF
abundance: .; v_gene: TRBV12-5; j_gene: TRBJ1-5; len: 13; d_gene: .; CDR3nt: TGTGCTAGTGGATGGGGGGGGAATCAGCCCCAGCATTTT; CDR3aa: CASGWGGNQPQHF
abundance: .; v_gene: TRBV5-6; j_gene: TRBJ1-6; len: 15; d_gene: .; CDR3nt: TGTGCCAGCAGCTTGCCGACAGGCTTTGACTCACCCCTCCACTTT; CDR3aa: CASSLPTGFDSPLHF
abundance: few; v_gene: TRBV2; j_gene: TRBJ1-2; len: 13; d_gene: .; CDR3nt: TGTGCCAGCAGCGACATAGCTAACTATGGCTACACCTTC; CDR3aa: CASSDIANYGYTF
abundance: .; v_gene: TRBV27; j_gene: TRBJ2-7; len: 13; d_gene: .; CDR3nt: TGTGCCAGCAGGCGTCGAAGCTCCTACGAGCAGTACTTC; CDR3aa: CASRRRSSYEQYF
abundance: .; v_gene: TRBV11-3; j_gene: TRBJ2-1; len: 13; d_gene: .; CDR3nt: TGTGCCAGCAGCCAGGGGCAGGGGTATGAGCAGTTCTTC; CDR3aa: CASSQGQGYEQFF
abundance: .; v_gene: TRBV7-2; j_gene: TRBJ2-1; len: 12; d_gene: .; CDR3nt: TGTGCCAGCAGCCACGACCTCTCAGGGCGGTTCTTC; CDR3aa: CASSHDLSGRFF
abundance: .; v_gene: TRBV10-3; j_gene: TRBJ1-3; len: 13; d_gene: .; CDR3nt: TGTGCCATCGCAGGGACCTCTGGAAACACCATATATTTT; CDR3aa: CAIAGTSGNTIYF
abundance: .; v_gene: TRBV7-2; j_gene: TRBJ2-3; len: 16; d_gene: TRBD2; CDR3nt: TGTGCCAGCAGCTTAGCGCGACTAGCGGGAGGGGATACGCAGTATTTT; CDR3aa: CASSLARLAGGDTQYF
abundance: .; v_gene: TRBV7-6; j_gene: TRBJ1-1; len: 15; d_gene: TRBD1; CDR3nt: TGTGCCAGCAGCCTAGAGACAGGGGGCTTGACTGAAGCTTTCTTT; CDR3aa: CASSLETGGLTEAFF
abundance: .; v_gene: TRBV5-4; j_gene: TRBJ1-6; len: 17; d_gene: TRBD1; CDR3nt: TGTGCCAGCAGCCTAGGCGCAGGGGGCTCCTATAATTCACCCCTCCACTTT; CDR3aa: CASSLGAGGSYNSPLHF
abundance: .; v_gene: TRBV7-9; j_gene: TRBJ1-5; len: 18; d_gene: TRBD1; CDR3nt: TGTGCCAGCAGCGACTACGGGGCCACAGGGGGCCGGGAACAGCCCCAGCATTTT; CDR3aa: CASSDYGATGGREQPQHF
abundance: .; v_gene: TRBV10-3; j_gene: TRBJ1-3; len: 15; d_gene: TRBD1; CDR3nt: TGTGCCATCAGTGACTCACAGGGGGCTGGAAACACCATATATTTT; CDR3aa: CAISDSQGAGNTIYF
abundance: .; v_gene: TRBV28; j_gene: TRBJ1-5; len: 13; d_gene: .; CDR3nt: TGTGCCAGCAGTTCAGTAAACAATCAGCCCCAGCATTTT; CDR3aa: CASSSVNNQPQHF
abundance: few; v_gene: TRBV7-2; j_gene: TRBJ2-7; len: 12; d_gene: .; CDR3nt: TGTGCCAGCAGCTTCCCCTCCTACGAGCAGTACTTC; CDR3aa: CASSFPSYEQYF
abundance: .; v_gene: TRBV6-1; j_gene: TRBJ1-5; len: 15; d_gene: .; CDR3nt: TGTGCCACCGGGATTTTAGGGGGTAGCAATCAGCCCCAGCATTTT; CDR3aa: CATGILGGSNQPQHF
abundance: medium-sized; v_gene: TRBV7-9; j_gene: TRBJ2-1; len: 16; d_gene: TRBD1; CDR3nt: TGTGCCAGCAGCTTGCCTTGGGACAGACGATACAATGAGCAGTTCTTC; CDR3aa: CASSLPWDRRYNEQFF
abundance: .; v_gene: TRBV11-2; j_gene: TRBJ2-1; len: 15; d_gene: TRBD2; CDR3nt: TGTGCCAGCAGCTCCCGTGGGGAGGGATACAATGAGCAGTTCTTC; CDR3aa: CASSSRGEGYNEQFF
abundance: .; v_gene: TRBV7-8; j_gene: TRBJ2-7; len: 15; d_gene: .; CDR3nt: TGTGCCAGCAGCTTAGGTGGGGGGGCCGCCTACGAGCAGTACTTC; CDR3aa: CASSLGGGAAYEQYF
abundance: .; v_gene: TRBV19; j_gene: TRBJ2-5; len: 12; d_gene: .; CDR3nt: TGTGCCAGTAGTACAGGGGTAGAGACCCAGTACTTC; CDR3aa: CASSTGVETQYF
abundance: .; v_gene: TRBV5-4; j_gene: TRBJ2-3; len: 16; d_gene: TRBD2; CDR3nt: TGTGCCAGCAGCCCGGGCGGGACTAGCGGAAGAGATACGCAGTATTTT; CDR3aa: CASSPGGTSGRDTQYF
abundance: once; v_gene: TRBV7-9; j_gene: TRBJ2-7; len: 16; d_gene: .; CDR3nt: TGTGCCAGCAGCGTTAGGGGCCCCAGAGATCACTACGAGCAGTACTTC; CDR3aa: CASSVRGPRDHYEQYF
abundance: .; v_gene: TRBV6-1; j_gene: TRBJ1-2; len: 14; d_gene: TRBD1; CDR3nt: TGTGCCAGCAGAAAAAATGGACAGGGGGTTGTCTACACCTTC; CDR3aa: CASRKNGQGVVYTF
abundance: .; v_gene: TRBV21-1; j_gene: TRBJ2-1; len: 17; d_gene: .; CDR3nt: TGTGCCAGCAGCAAACCGCACCGGGACAGGGAGAACAATGAGCAGTTCTTC; CDR3aa: CASSKPHRDRENNEQFF